The clone carrying this T cell receptor (beta chain) was detected a few times. The treatment was: PENTA 11 planned treatment interruption arm or continuous ART arm. The TCR library was built from RNA with a 3' RACE protocol and unique molecular identifiers. Each CDR3 protein gets one entry after TCRdb re-called the 3' RACE reads with MiXCR. The sample shows about 89,000 distinct CDR3 sequences, about 6.3% of them seen only once. The data belong to a study of HIV-infected children after antiretroviral therapy interruption. The receptor was derived from a pool of human donors with HIV. Sample: CD45RA+ CD4+ T cells from PBMCs, pooled from several time points, taken from a donor given antiretroviral therapy, either interrupted or continuous. Subset denoted: naive CD4+ CD45RA+ CD45RO- T cells.

CDR3 DNA sequence: TGTGCCAGCAGGGATGGGGGGGGCAATCAGCCCCAGCATTTT. Its protein is CASRDGGGNQPQHF. The genes are TRBV4-2 and TRBJ1-5; perhaps TRBD1 as D (5 bases). This CDR3 contains 14 residues. Germline V gene lookup returns CDR1 LGHNA and CDR2 YNFKEQ. The ends were cut back, 6 bases at V and 2 bases at J, with 11 bases in the middle.